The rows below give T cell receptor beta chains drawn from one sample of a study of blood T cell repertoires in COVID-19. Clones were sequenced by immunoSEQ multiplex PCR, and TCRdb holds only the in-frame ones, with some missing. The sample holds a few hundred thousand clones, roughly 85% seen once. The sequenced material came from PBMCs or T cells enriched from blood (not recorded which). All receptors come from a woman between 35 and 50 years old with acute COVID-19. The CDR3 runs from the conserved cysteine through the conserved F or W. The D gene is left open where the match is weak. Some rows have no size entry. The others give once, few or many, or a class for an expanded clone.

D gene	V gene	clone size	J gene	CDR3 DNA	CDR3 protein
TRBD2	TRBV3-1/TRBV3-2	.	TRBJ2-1	TGTGCCAGCAGCCACTCTTTTGGGGGGGGACTAGCGGGAGGGCCCGACAATGAGCAGTTCTTC	CASSHSFGGGLAGGPDNEQFF
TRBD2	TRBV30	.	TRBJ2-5	TGTGCCTGGGTGGTCGAGCTAGCGGGGAGAGAGACCCAGTACTTC	CAWVVELAGRETQYF
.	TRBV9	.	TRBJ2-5	TGTGCCAGCAGCGTAGACCACCCGCCGGCGGCCCAGTACTTC	CASSVDHPPAAQYF
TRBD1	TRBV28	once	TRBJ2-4	TGTGCCAGCAGTAAACCGGGACAGGGGTCATCCCTAGCCAAAAACATTCAGTACTTC	CASSKPGQGSSLAKNIQYF
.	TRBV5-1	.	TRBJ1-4	TGCGCCAGCAGCCCGAAAGGGTCGCCGGGACTCCAGGGCCCCGCAACTAATGAAAAACTGTTTTTT	CASSPKGSPGLQGPATNEKLFF
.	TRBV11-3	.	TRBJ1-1	TGTGCCAGCAGCTTGGTAGGGGGGAACACTGAAGCTTTCTTT	CASSLVGGNTEAFF
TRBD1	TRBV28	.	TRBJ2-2	TGTGCCAGCACCTCCAGGGGGAGAGGGACCGGGGAGCTGTTTTTT	CASTSRGRGTGELFF
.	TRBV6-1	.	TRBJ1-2	TGTGCCAGCAGTGTGGGCGACACCTACCCTTCATATGGCTACACCTTC	CASSVGDTYPSYGYTF
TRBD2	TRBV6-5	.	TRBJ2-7	TGTGCCAGCAGTTACTCGACGGGGGGGTCCTACGAGCAGTACTTC	CASSYSTGGSYEQYF
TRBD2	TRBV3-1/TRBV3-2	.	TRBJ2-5	TGTGCCAGCAGCCAAGCGAGCGGGAGGTCGGAGACCCAGTACTTC	CASSQASGRSETQYF
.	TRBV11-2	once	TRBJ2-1	TGTGCCAGCAACTCTAATCGGGACTCTCTACAGTTCTTC	CASNSNRDSLQFF
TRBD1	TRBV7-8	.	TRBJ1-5	TGTGCCAGCAGCTTAGTCCTGGGACAGGGTTTTCAGCCCCAGCATTTT	CASSLVLGQGFQPQHF
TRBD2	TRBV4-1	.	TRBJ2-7	TGCGCCAGCAGCCAAGGGGAGGGCCACACCTACGAGCAGTACTTC	CASSQGEGHTYEQYF
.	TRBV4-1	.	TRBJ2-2	TGCGCCAGCAGCCACCCTTACGGGGAGCTGTTTTTT	CASSHPYGELFF
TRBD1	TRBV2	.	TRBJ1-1	TGTGCCAGCAGTGGTGATAGGGCGGCAGGGGGTCACACTGAAGCTTTCTTT	CASSGDRAAGGHTEAFF
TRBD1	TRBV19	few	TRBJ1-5	TGTGCCAGTGCACAGGGGGCTGTTCAGCCCCAGCATTTT	CASAQGAVQPQHF
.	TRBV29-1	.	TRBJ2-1	TGCAGCGTTGAAGAACAATCGGCGGGGACGCAGTTCTTC	CSVEEQSAGTQFF
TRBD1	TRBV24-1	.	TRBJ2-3	TGTGCCACCAGTGATTTTCCAGCAGGGGGCCGATATACGCAGTATTTT	CATSDFPAGGRYTQYF
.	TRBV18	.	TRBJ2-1	TGTGCCAGCTCATCCGGACTGAACAATGAGCAGTTCTTC	CASSSGLNNEQFF
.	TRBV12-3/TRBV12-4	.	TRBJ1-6	TGTGCCAGCGCAGGGTATGCTTCACCCCTCCACTTT	CASAGYASPLHF
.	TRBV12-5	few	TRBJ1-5	TGTGCTAGTGGTTTGGCGGGACTTAGCAATCAGCCCCAGCATTTT	CASGLAGLSNQPQHF
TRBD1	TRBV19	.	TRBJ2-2	TGTGCCAGTAGTTCAGACAGGGGGCTCGGTTGGTCCGGGGAGCTGTTTTTT	CASSSDRGLGWSGELFF
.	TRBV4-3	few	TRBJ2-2	TGCGCCAGCAGCCAAGATACAGGGCTACCATACACCGGGGAGCTGTTTTTT	CASSQDTGLPYTGELFF
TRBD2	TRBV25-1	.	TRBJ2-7	TGTGCCAGCGCGGGAGCGGGCCGTTTTGAGCAGTACTTC	CASAGAGRFEQYF
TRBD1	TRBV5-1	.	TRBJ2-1	TGCGCCAGCAGCGCAGGGGGTAGATCCACAGGGAATGAGCAGTTCTTC	CASSAGGRSTGNEQFF
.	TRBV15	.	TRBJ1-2	TGTGCCACCAGCAGAAATAGGGGCTTCTACACCTTC	CATSRNRGFYTF
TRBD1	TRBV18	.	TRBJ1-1	TGTGCCAGCTCACCGTACACAGGGGGCTCAGGGAACACTGAAGCTTTCTTT	CASSPYTGGSGNTEAFF
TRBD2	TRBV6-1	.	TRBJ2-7	TGTGCCAGCAGTGAACAAGGTAGCGGGACCTACGAGCAGTACTTC	CASSEQGSGTYEQYF
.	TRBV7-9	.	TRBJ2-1	TGTGCCAGCAGCTTAGGTTCGGGGTACAATGAGCAGTTCTTC	CASSLGSGYNEQFF
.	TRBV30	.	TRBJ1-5	TGTGCCTGGAACGTGGGGGGAGGTCAGCCCCAGCATTTT	CAWNVGGGQPQHF
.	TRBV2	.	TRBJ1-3	TGTGCCCATCGTCAGATCCTTGGAAACACCATATATTTT	CAHRQILGNTIYF
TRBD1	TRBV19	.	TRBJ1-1	TGTGCCAGTAGGAAGGGGGCCGGGAACACTGAAGCTTTCTTT	CASRKGAGNTEAFF
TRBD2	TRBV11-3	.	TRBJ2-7	TGTGCCAGCAGCTTACTAGCGGGAGTAGGCGAGCAGTACTTC	CASSLLAGVGEQYF